This TCR beta chain was observed in a study of early T cells in non-severe SARS-CoV-2 infection. Study-level points and caveats: VDJdb matching, biased toward anti-spike CD8 responses, missed private and CD4 specificities.

Germline CDR1 SGHTA, CDR2 FQGTGA. The J segment lost 3 bases and the V segment lost 5 bases, leaving 6 bases of the junction unmatched. The CDR3 is 15 amino acids. Unique molecular identifiers tagged individual cDNA molecules. Via MiXCR, TCRdb re-called the 5' RACE reads, giving one row per CDR3 protein. Counted here are around 72,000 distinct CDR3 sequences, 9.5% to 13% occurring once; the ten biggest clones make up under 10%. This clonotype was counted many times. What it binds is not known. The sequence derives from an adult who was a healthcare worker with PCR-confirmed SARS-CoV-2 infection or an uninfected control (not recorded which). This chain connects TRBV7-3 to TRBJ2-3, with 9 bases lining up with TRBD1. This sample comprised whole blood, obtained at baseline. CDR3 nucleotides: TGTGCCAGCAGCCCAGACAGGGGGAAGACAGATACGCAGTATTTT. Protein product: CASSPDRGKTDTQYF.